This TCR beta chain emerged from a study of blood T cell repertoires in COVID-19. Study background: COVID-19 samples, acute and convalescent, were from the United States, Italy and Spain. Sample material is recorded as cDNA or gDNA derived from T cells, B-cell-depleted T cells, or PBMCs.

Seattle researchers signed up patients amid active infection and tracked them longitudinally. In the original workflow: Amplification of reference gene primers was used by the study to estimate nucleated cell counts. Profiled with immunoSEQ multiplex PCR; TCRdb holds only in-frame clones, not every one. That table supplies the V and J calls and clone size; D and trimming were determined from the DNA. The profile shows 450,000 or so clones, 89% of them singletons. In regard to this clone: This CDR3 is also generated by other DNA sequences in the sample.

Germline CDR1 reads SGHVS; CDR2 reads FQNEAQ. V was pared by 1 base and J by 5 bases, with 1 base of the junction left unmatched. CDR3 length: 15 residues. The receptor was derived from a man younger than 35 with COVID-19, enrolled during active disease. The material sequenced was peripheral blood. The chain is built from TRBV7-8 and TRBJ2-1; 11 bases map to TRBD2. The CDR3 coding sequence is TGTGCCAGCAGCTTAGGACTAGCGGGGAACAATGAGCAGTTCTTC. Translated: CASSLGLAGNNEQFF.